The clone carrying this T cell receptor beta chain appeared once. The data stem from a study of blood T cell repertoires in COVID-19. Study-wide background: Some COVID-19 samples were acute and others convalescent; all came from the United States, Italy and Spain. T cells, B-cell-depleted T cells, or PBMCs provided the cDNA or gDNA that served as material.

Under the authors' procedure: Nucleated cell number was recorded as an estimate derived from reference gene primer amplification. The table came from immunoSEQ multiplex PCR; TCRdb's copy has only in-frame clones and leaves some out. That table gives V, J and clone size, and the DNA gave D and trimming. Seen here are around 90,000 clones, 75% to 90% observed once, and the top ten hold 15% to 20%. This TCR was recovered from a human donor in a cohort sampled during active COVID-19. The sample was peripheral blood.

CDR3 bases: TGTGCCAGCAGCCAAGGACTAGCGGGCTCCTACGAGCAGTACTTC. Its protein is CASSQGLAGSYEQYF. The chain couples TRBV14 to TRBJ2-7; 10 bases agree with TRBD2. Trimming removed 1 base from V and 0 bases from J; junction bases left unmatched: 0. The CDR3 length is 15 residues. Germline V gives CDR1 SGHDN, CDR2 FVKESK.